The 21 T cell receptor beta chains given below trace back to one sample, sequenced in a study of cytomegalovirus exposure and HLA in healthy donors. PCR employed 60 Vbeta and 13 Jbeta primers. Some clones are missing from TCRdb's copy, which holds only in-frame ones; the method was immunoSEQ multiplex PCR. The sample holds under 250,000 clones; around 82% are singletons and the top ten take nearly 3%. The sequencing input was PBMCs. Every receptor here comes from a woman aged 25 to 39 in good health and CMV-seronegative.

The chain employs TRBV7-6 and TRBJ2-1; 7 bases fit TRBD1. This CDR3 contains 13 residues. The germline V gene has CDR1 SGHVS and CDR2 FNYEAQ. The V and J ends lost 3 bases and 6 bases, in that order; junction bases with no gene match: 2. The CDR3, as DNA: TGTGCCAGCAGCTTTAGGGGGCCCAATGAGCAGTTCTTC. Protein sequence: CASSFRGPNEQFF.

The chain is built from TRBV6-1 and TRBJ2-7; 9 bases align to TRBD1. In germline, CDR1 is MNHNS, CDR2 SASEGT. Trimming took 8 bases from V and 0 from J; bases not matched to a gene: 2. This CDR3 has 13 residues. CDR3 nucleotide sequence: TGTGCCAGCCACAGGGGGCCCTCCTACGAGCAGTACTTC. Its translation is CASHRGPSYEQYF.

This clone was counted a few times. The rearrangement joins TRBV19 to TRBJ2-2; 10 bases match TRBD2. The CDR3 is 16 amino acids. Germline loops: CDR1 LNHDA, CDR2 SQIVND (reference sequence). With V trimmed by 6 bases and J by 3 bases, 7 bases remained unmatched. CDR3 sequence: CASSHGLAVYTGELFF. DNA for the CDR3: TGTGCCAGTAGCCACGGACTAGCGGTCTACACCGGGGAGCTGTTTTTT.

CDR3 nucleotide sequence: TGTGCCAGCAGCTTGGGCCTAGCGGGAGGGGACGAGCAGTACTTC. Translating it yields CASSLGLAGGDEQYF. The chain has TRBV5-4 and TRBJ2-7; TRBD2 matches 12 bases. This CDR3 comprises 15 residues. Germline V gene data show CDR1 as SGHNT and CDR2 as YYREEE (reference sequence). V shed 0 bases and J 5 bases; nucleotides not matched to a gene: 3.

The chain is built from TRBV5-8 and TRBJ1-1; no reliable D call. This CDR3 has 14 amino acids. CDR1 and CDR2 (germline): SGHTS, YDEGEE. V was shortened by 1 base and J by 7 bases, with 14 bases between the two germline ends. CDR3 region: CASSLYQSVSEAFF. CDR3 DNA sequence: TGTGCCAGCAGCTTGTACCAGTCAGTCAGTGAAGCTTTCTTT.

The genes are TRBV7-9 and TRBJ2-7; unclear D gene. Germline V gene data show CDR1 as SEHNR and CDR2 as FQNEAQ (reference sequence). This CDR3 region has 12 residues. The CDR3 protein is CFKQKAAYEQYF. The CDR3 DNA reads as TGTTTCAAGCAGAAGGCGGCATACGAGCAGTACTTC.

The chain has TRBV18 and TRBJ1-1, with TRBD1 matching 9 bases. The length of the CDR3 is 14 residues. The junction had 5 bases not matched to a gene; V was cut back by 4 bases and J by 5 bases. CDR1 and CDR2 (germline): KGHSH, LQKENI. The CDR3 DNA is TGTGCCAGCTCACTCCGGACAGGGGTAACTGAAGCTTTCTTT. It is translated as CASSLRTGVTEAFF.

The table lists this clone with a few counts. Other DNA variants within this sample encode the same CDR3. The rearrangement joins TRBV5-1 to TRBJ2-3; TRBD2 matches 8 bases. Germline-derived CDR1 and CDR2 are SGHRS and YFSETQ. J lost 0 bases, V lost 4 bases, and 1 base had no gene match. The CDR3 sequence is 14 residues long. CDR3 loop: CASSRGGSTDTQYF. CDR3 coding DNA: TGCGCCAGCAGCCGGGGGGGGAGCACAGATACGCAGTATTTT.

As DNA, the CDR3 is TGCGCCAGCAGCTTGGAGCCGGTGAGCTCTGGAAACACCATATATTTT. Protein: CASSLEPVSSGNTIYF. The chain carries TRBV5-1 and TRBJ1-3; D ambiguous. Trimming removed 0 bases at V and 0 bases at J, with 10 bases between. CDR1 SGHRS and CDR2 YFSETQ come from the germline V gene. The CDR3 covers 16 residues.

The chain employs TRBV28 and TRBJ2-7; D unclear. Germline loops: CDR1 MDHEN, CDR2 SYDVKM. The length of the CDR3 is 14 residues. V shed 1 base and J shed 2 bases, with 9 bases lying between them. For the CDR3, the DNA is TGTGCCAGCAGTTTATCCGGGTATGCCTACGAGCAGTACTTC. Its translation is CASSLSGYAYEQYF.

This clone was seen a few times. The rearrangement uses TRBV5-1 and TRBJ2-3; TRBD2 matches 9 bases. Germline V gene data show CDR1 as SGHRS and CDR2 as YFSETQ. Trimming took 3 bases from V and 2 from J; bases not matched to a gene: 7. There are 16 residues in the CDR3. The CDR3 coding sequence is TGCGCCAGCAGCTCAGGACGCGGGAGGGACACAGATACGCAGTATTTT. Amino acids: CASSSGRGRDTDTQYF.

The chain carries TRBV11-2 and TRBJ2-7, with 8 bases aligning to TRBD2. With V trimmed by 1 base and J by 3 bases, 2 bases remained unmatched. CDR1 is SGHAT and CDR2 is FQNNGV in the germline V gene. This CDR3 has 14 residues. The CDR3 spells CASSLGAGDYEQYF. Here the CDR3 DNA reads TGTGCCAGCAGCTTAGGAGCGGGAGACTACGAGCAGTACTTC.

The CDR3 DNA reads TGTGCCAGCAGTTACTTTGGTGGTAGCGGTTACAATGAGCAGTTCTTC. It specifies CASSYFGGSGYNEQFF. The chain uses TRBV6-6 and TRBJ2-1, with a possible D match to TRBD2 (6 bases). This CDR3 is 16 amino acids long. Germline V CDR1 and CDR2: MNHNY, SVGAGI (reference sequence). V was pared by 1 base and J by 4 bases, with 14 bases between.

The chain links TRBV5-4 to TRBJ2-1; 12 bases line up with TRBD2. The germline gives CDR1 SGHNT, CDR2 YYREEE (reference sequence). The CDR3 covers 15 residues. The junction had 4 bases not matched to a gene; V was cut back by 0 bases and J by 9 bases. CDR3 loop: CASSLELAGGGEQFF. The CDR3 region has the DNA TGTGCCAGCAGCTTGGAGCTAGCGGGGGGGGGTGAGCAGTTCTTC.

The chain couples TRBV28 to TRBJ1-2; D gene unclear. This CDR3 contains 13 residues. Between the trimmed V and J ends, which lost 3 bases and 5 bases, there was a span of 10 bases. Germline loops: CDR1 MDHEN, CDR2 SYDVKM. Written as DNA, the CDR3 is TGTGCCAGCAGTTTGGTCAGCGGGTATGGCTACACCTTC. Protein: CASSLVSGYGYTF.

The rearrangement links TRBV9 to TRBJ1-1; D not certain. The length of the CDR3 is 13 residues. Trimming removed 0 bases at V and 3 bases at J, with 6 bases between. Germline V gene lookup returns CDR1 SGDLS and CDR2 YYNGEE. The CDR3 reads CASSVGGHTEAFF. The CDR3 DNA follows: TGTGCCAGCAGCGTAGGAGGGCACACTGAAGCTTTCTTT.

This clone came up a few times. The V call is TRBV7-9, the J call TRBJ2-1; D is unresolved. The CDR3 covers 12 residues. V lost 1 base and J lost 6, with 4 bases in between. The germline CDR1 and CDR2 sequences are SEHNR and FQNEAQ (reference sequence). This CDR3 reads CASSLGSNEQFF. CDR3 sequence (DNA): TGTGCCAGCAGCTTAGGCAGCAATGAGCAGTTCTTC.

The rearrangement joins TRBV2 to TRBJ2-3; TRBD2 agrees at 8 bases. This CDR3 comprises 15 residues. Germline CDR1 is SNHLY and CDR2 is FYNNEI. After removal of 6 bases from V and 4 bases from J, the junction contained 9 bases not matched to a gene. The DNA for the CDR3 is TGTGCCAGCAGCCAGCGGGGGACAACTCCAGATACGCAGTATTTT. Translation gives CASSQRGTTPDTQYF.

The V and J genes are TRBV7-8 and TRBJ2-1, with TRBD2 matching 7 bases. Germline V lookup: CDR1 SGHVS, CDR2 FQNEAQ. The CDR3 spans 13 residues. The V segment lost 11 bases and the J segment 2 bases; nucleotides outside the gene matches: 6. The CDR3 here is CAAGDSPYNEQFF. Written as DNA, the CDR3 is TGTGCCGCGGGGGACTCCCCCTACAATGAGCAGTTCTTC. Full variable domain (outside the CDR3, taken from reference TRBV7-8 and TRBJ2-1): GAGVSQSPRYKVAKRGQDVALRCDPISGHVSLFWYQQALGQGPEFLTYFQNEAQLDKSGLPSDRFFAERPEGSVSTLKIQRTQQEDSAVYLCAAGDSPYNEQFFGPGTRLTVL.

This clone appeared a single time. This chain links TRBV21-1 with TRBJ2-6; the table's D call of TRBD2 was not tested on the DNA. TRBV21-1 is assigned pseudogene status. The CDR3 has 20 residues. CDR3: CASSKGFGRRTLLRANVLTF. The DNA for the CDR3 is TGTGCCAGCAGCAAAGGGTTTGGGCGGAGGACCCTCTTGCGGGCCAACGTCCTGACTTTC.

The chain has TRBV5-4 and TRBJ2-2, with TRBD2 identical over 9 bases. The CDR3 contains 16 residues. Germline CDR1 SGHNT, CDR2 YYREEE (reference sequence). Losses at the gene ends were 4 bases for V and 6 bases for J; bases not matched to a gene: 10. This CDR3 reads CASSPGAGGPPGELFF. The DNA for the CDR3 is TGTGCCAGCAGCCCCGGTGCGGGAGGGCCTCCCGGGGAGCTGTTTTTT.